The subject of this entry is one T cell receptor beta chain. Antigen unknown. The data were obtained in a study of blood T cells in healthy people across ages. Notes on the study in general: Roughly linear age-related decline in beta diversity appeared, significant by age 40. Bulk PBMC profiling left naive and antigen-experienced comparisons inconclusive.

A second about 7 to 11 cycle PCR used barcoded and J-beta primers. Each cDNA was tagged by a template-switch adaptor containing 12 random nucleotides. TCRdb analysed the 5' RACE reads with MiXCR anew, one entry per CDR3 protein. The sample has over 500,000 distinct CDR3 sequences, 52% seen once. The CDR3 spans 15 residues. Trimming took 3 bases from V and 6 from J, leaving 20 bases between them. Germline loops: CDR1 SQVTM, CDR2 ANQGSEA. The genes are TRBV29-1 and TRBJ1-2; D is unresolved. This TCR derives from an elderly woman in good health. Source material: blood. CDR3 DNA: TGCAGCGTTGATTTACGTACAGTCCTAACTAATGGCTACACCTTC. This codes for CSVDLRTVLTNGYTF.